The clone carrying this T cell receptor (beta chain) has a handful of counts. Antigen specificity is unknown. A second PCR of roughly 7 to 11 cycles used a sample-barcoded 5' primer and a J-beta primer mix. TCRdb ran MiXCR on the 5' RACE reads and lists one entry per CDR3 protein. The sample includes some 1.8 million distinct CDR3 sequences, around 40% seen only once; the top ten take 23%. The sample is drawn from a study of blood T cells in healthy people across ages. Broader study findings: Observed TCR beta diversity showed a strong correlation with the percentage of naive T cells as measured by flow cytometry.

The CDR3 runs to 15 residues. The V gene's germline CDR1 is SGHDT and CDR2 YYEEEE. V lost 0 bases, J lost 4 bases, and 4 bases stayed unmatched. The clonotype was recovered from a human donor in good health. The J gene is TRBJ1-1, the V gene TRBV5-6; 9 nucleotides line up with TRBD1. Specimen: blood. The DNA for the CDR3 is TGTGCCAGCAGCTTGGGGACAGGGGCCGGCACTGAAGCTTTCTTT. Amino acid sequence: CASSLGTGAGTEAFF.